The 8 T cell receptor beta chains below were found in one sample sequenced in a study of STAT3 mutations in large granular lymphocyte leukemia. Overall study findings and caveats: Every T-LGLL patient had at least one immunodominant TCRbeta clonotype.

Data came from immunoSEQ multiplex PCR; TCRdb stores just in-frame clones and leaves some out. The table records about 39,000 clones, 80% to 90% of them present only once. No cognate antigen is known for these TCRs. The sequencing input was PBMCs. The receptor set was obtained from a human donor with T large granular lymphocyte leukemia. Some clones in this sample may be carry-over from other donors' samples.

This chain joins TRBV5-8 and TRBJ1-5, with TRBD1 matching over 12 bases. V shed 2 bases, J shed 7 bases, and the junction held 4 bases outside the gene matches. Germline CDR1 SGHTS, CDR2 YDEGEE. The CDR3 runs to 15 residues. CDR3 residues: CASSFYGTGGQPQHF. In DNA, the CDR3 is TGTGCCAGCAGCTTCTACGGGACAGGGGGCCAGCCCCAGCATTTT.

This sequence joins TRBV2 and TRBJ1-2, with 7 bases fitting TRBD1. Germline V gene lookup returns CDR1 SNHLY and CDR2 FYNNEI. V dropped 6 bases and J dropped 6; count of bases not matched to a gene: 10. CDR3 length: 14 residues. CDR3 DNA: TGTGCCAGCAGAGGTACCGGGACAGAGAATGGCTACACCTTC. Its translation is CASRGTGTENGYTF.

This sequence joins TRBV4-2 and TRBJ1-6, with 9 bases lining up with TRBD1. Trimming cost V 1 base and J 7 bases; bases outside gene matches: 5. The germline V gene has CDR1 LGHNA and CDR2 YNFKEQ. The CDR3 runs to 16 residues. The CDR3 loop reads CASSQVDRGWNSPLHF. The CDR3 nucleotides read TGTGCCAGCAGCCAAGTGGACAGGGGTTGGAATTCACCCCTCCACTTT.

The chain links TRBV4-2 to TRBJ1-5; 8 bases line up with TRBD1. There are 16 residues in the CDR3. V lost 0 bases, J lost 3 bases, and 4 bases stayed unmatched. Per germline, CDR1 LGHNA and CDR2 YNFKEQ. CDR3 in amino acids: CASSQEEGQVNQPQHF. In DNA, the CDR3 is TGTGCCAGCAGCCAAGAAGAGGGACAGGTCAATCAGCCCCAGCATTTT.

CDR3 residues: CASSPLAGRETQYF. CDR3 sequence (DNA): TGTGCCAGCAGTCCATTAGCAGGGAGAGAGACCCAGTACTTC. This rearrangement joins TRBV27 to TRBJ2-5; D tentatively fits TRBD1 or TRBD2 (5 bases each). The CDR3 is 14 amino acids. Germline V lookup: CDR1 MNHEY, CDR2 SMNVEV (reference sequence). V was pared by 5 bases and J by 4 bases, with 14 bases between.

The V and J genes are TRBV29-1 and TRBJ2-1, with D tentatively TRBD2 (6 bases). The CDR3 is made up of 15 amino acids. Trimming left V 2 bases short and J 0 bases short, with 11 bases between. The germline V gene has CDR1 SQVTM and CDR2 ANQGSEA. For the CDR3, the DNA is TGCAGCGTTGAACCGGGACTGCACTCCTACAATGAGCAGTTCTTC. It translates to CSVEPGLHSYNEQFF.

The chain carries TRBV25-1 and TRBJ2-7; weak D call: TRBD1 (6 bases). The germline V gene encodes CDR1 MGHDK and CDR2 SYGVNS. V was shortened by 4 bases and J by 6 bases, with 10 bases between the two germline ends. The CDR3 is made up of 12 amino acids. Written as DNA, the CDR3 is TGTGCCAGCAGTGGCAGGGGTTTCGAGCAGTACGTC. Protein product: CASSGRGFEQYV.

This clone was recorded only once. The chain recombines TRBV7-8 with TRBJ1-6; 7 positions agree with TRBD1. The junction had 8 bases not matched to a gene; V was cut back by 5 bases and J by 10 bases. The CDR3 is made up of 14 amino acids. Germline-derived CDR1 and CDR2 are SGHVS and FQNEAQ. In DNA form, the CDR3 reads TGTGCCAGCAGCCCGACAGGGACCGACTCACCCCTCCACTTT. Residues: CASSPTGTDSPLHF.